This passage covers 20 T cell receptor beta chains from one sample sequenced in a study of cytomegalovirus exposure and HLA in healthy donors. It was with 60 Vbeta and 13 Jbeta primers that the PCR ran. Generated by immunoSEQ multiplex PCR, the TCRdb table keeps only in-frame clones and is missing some. The table lists around 78,000 clones, about 64% of them singletons. Sequencing was performed on PBMCs. Receptors were obtained from a man aged 25 to 40 in good health and CMV-seropositive.

The chain combines TRBV2 with TRBJ1-2; possible D gene TRBD1, 5 bases. The CDR3 has 15 residues. Trimming took 0 bases from V and 4 from J, leaving 12 bases between them. Per germline, CDR1 SNHLY and CDR2 FYNNEI. The CDR3 spells CASSEAAGLGYGYTF. The CDR3 DNA reads TGTGCCAGCAGTGAAGCTGCGGGGCTCGGCTATGGCTACACCTTC.

The chain combines TRBV7-9 with TRBJ2-2, with D possibly TRBD1 on 6 matching bases. Per the germline V gene, CDR1 is SEHNR and CDR2 is FQNEAQ (reference sequence). The germline V and J ends were trimmed by 0 bases and 1 base, with 6 bases remaining between them. This CDR3 region has 15 residues. CDR3: CASSLAGGNTGELFF. The CDR3 DNA reads TGTGCCAGCAGCTTAGCAGGGGGGAACACCGGGGAGCTGTTTTTT.

The chain employs TRBV5-6 and TRBJ2-3, with a weak D call TRBD2 (7 bases). The CDR3 consists of 16 residues. Germline CDR1 SGHDT, CDR2 YYEEEE. V was trimmed by 3 bases and J by 1 base, leaving 15 bases between them. The CDR3 region is CASSWGSGGGTDTQYF. DNA for the CDR3: TGTGCCAGCAGCTGGGGTTCGGGGGGCGGCACAGATACGCAGTATTTT.

This clone turned up a few times. The V call is TRBV10-3, the J call TRBJ1-2; 8 bases are a match to TRBD1. Germline CDR1 is ENHRY and CDR2 is SYGVKD. V gave up 7 bases and J gave up 2 bases; unmatched junction bases: 9. The CDR3 length is 15 residues. CDR3 sequence: CAIKFRTGPNYGYTF. In DNA form, the CDR3 reads TGTGCCATCAAATTCCGGACAGGGCCGAACTATGGCTACACCTTC.

The chain recombines TRBV28 with TRBJ2-5; D is possibly TRBD1 (6 bases). Germline V gene lookup returns CDR1 MDHEN and CDR2 SYDVKM. V was cut by 10 bases and J by 4 bases, with 16 bases left in between. This CDR3 comprises 13 residues. CDR3 DNA sequence: TGTGCCACCAGGCTAAGGGGGTCAGAGACCCAGTACTTC. Protein product: CATRLRGSETQYF.

The table lists this clone with a few counts. The gene calls are TRBV27 and TRBJ2-7, with D possibly matching TRBD1 (7 bases). CDR1 is MNHEY and CDR2 is SMNVEV in the germline V gene (reference sequence). The CDR3 covers 14 residues. With 3 bases removed from V and 2 bases from J, the gap between germline ends came to 11 bases. The CDR3 sequence is CASSFQGGAYEQYF. CDR3 DNA: TGTGCCAGCAGTTTCCAGGGGGGCGCCTACGAGCAGTACTTC.

With respect to this clone: The sample carries other DNA sequences with the same CDR3. The J gene is TRBJ1-2, the V gene TRBV28; D perhaps matches TRBD1 (5 bases). V was pared by 3 bases and J by 3 bases, with 11 bases between. The CDR3 loop spans 14 amino acids. Per the germline V gene, CDR1 is MDHEN and CDR2 is SYDVKM. CDR3 in amino acids: CASSLPDSHYGYTF. In nucleotides, the CDR3 is TGTGCCAGCAGTTTGCCCGACAGTCACTATGGCTACACCTTC.

A single count supports this clone. This chain connects TRBV4-1 to TRBJ2-6, with a tentative D call TRBD1 (5 bases). The CDR3 extends over 18 amino acids. Germline lookup yields CDR1 MGHRA and CDR2 YSYEKL. The V gene lost 0 bases and the J gene lost 2 bases, with 14 bases spanning the gap. This CDR3 is CASSQDLLTVAGANVLTF. CDR3 coding DNA: TGCGCCAGCAGCCAAGATCTACTGACAGTGGCTGGGGCCAACGTCCTGACTTTC.

In its sample, this clone was seen a few times. This chain links TRBV30 with TRBJ2-3; D remains ambiguous. Germline V gene lookup returns CDR1 GTSNPN and CDR2 SVGIG (reference sequence). This CDR3 has 11 residues. Deletions cut 4 bases from V and 7 bases from J, with 9 bases between. CDR3 sequence (DNA): TGTGCCTGGATTGGGCTCCATACGCAGTATTTT. Translated, it gives CAWIGLHTQYF. The full variable domain, in which reference TRBV30 and TRBJ2-3 provide the parts outside the CDR3, is SQTIHQWPATLVQPVGSPLSLECTVEGTSNPNLYWYRQAAGRGLQLLFYSVGIGQISSEVPQNLSASRPQDRQFILSSKKLLLSDSGFYLCAWIGLHTQYFGPGTRLTVL.

V usage is TRBV11-2 and J usage is TRBJ1-1; 10 bases fit TRBD1. The CDR3 sequence is 18 residues long. Germline CDR1 reads SGHAT; CDR2 reads FQNNGV. The V segment lost 4 bases and the J segment 11 bases; nucleotides outside the gene matches: 22. CDR3: CASSSGGMGTGERIGAFF. In nucleotides, the CDR3 is TGTGCCAGCAGCTCAGGGGGAATGGGGACAGGGGAAAGGATAGGGGCTTTCTTT.

The chain recombines TRBV29-1 with TRBJ2-3; 9 positions agree with TRBD2. CDR3 length: 15 residues. J gave up 5 bases and V 0 bases, and 6 bases lay outside the gene matches. Germline values: CDR1 SQVTM, CDR2 ANQGSEA. Here the CDR3 DNA reads TGCAGCGTTGAAGACCGCGGGGGGGCCCGAGATACGCAGTATTTT. Its translation is CSVEDRGGARDTQYF.

The V gene is TRBV4-1, the J gene TRBJ2-1; 12 bases fit TRBD2. Trimming took 0 bases from V and 4 from J; bases not matched to a gene: 4. CDR1 is MGHRA and CDR2 is YSYEKL in the germline V gene. There are 17 residues in the CDR3. The CDR3 nucleotides are TGCGCCAGCAGCCAAGACGAGACTAGCGGGGGTTACAATGAGCAGTTCTTC. It yields the protein CASSQDETSGGYNEQFF.

CDR3 DNA: TGTGCCAACGGGGCTAGCGGGAGGACAGATACGCAGTATTTT. Protein sequence: CANGASGRTDTQYF. The chain couples TRBV7-2 to TRBJ2-3, with TRBD2 matching over 11 bases. Trimming took 10 bases from V and 3 from J; bases not matched to a gene: 6. There are 14 residues in the CDR3. Germline loops: CDR1 SGHTA, CDR2 FQGNSA.

This sequence joins TRBV18 and TRBJ2-5; no reliable D call. Germline V gene sequence: CDR1 KGHSH, CDR2 LQKENI. Trimming removed 2 bases from V and 2 bases from J, with 15 bases in between. The CDR3 spans 16 residues. CDR3 residues: CASSPFADPGQETQYF. The CDR3 DNA follows: TGTGCCAGCTCACCATTTGCTGACCCGGGTCAAGAGACCCAGTACTTC. Filled out from reference TRBV18 and TRBJ2-5, the complete variable domain reads NAGVMQNPRHLVRRRGQEARLRCSPMKGHSHVYWYRQLPEEGLKFMVYLQKENIIDESGMPKERFSAEFPKEGPSILRIQQVVRGDSAAYFCASSPFADPGQETQYFGPGTRLLVL.

The J gene is TRBJ2-5, the V gene TRBV6-6; 11 bases are shared with TRBD1. CDR3 size: 15 residues. J gave up 5 bases and V 5 bases, and 7 bases lay outside the gene matches. Germline V lookup: CDR1 MNHNY, CDR2 SVGAGI (reference sequence). The DNA for the CDR3 is TGTGCCAGCAGTCACAGGGACAGGGGGGGGGAGACCCAGTACTTC. The encoded protein is CASSHRDRGGETQYF.

CDR3 in amino acids: CASSPQQSQRGGRETQYF. CDR3 sequence (DNA): TGCGCCAGCAGCCCCCAACAGAGCCAGCGGGGGGGCCGGGAGACCCAGTACTTC. The chain employs TRBV4-1 and TRBJ2-5; TRBD2 agrees at 10 bases. The CDR3 totals 18 residues. J lost 5 bases, V lost 4 bases, and 16 bases had no gene match. Germline V gene sequence: CDR1 MGHRA, CDR2 YSYEKL.

The CDR3 spells CASSWDPGHSFTEAFF. The DNA for the CDR3 is TGTGCCAGCAGTTGGGACCCGGGACATTCTTTCACTGAAGCTTTCTTT. The V call is TRBV28, the J call TRBJ1-1; TRBD1 is a possible D gene (6 bases). Per germline, CDR1 MDHEN and CDR2 SYDVKM. The CDR3 contains 16 residues. Trimming removed 4 bases at V and 4 bases at J, with 19 bases between.

V is TRBV19 and J is TRBJ1-3; no reliable D call. Trimming stripped 8 bases from V and 4 bases from J, with 9 bases between. The CDR3 is 12 residues long. From germline, CDR1 is LNHDA and CDR2 SQIVND (reference sequence). The CDR3 bases are TGTGCCAGTCGAGAATACGGAAACACCATATATTTT. Translating it yields CASREYGNTIYF.

The genes are TRBV18 and TRBJ2-7; TRBD1 aligns across 7 bases. J gave up 5 bases and V 6 bases, and 16 bases lay outside the gene matches. The germline V gene encodes CDR1 KGHSH and CDR2 LQKENI. The CDR3 extends over 16 amino acids. The CDR3 reads CASSLDWSRGKDEQYF. CDR3 bases: TGTGCCAGCTCGCTTGACTGGTCCAGGGGGAAAGACGAGCAGTACTTC.

The chain employs TRBV5-4 and TRBJ2-3; perhaps TRBD2 as D (6 bases). From germline, CDR1 is SGHNT and CDR2 YYREEE (reference sequence). V lost 1 base and J 9 bases, leaving 9 bases between the germline ends. This CDR3 contains 12 residues. This chain's CDR3 is CASSLIAGTQYF. CDR3 in DNA: TGTGCCAGCAGCTTGATCGCGGGAACGCAGTATTTT.